The text below deals with one T cell receptor (beta chain). Its antigen is currently unknown. Distinct nucleotide sequences in the sample also encode this CDR3. The data were taken from a study of cytomegalovirus exposure and HLA in healthy donors. Findings and limits, study-wide: Later analysis suggested links between common viral pathogens and several top significant clusters. Among CMV-associated TCR beta chains, most appeared HLA-restricted in a later analysis.

There are 15 residues in the CDR3. The V and J ends lost 0 bases and 1 base respectively, with 8 bases between them. CDR1 and CDR2 (germline): SGHRS, YFSETQ. PCR was performed using 60 Vbeta and 13 Jbeta primers. The repertoire was sequenced with immunoSEQ multiplex PCR; TCRdb's copy has only in-frame clones and lacks some. The sample consists of tens of thousands of clones, more than 70% of them appearing once. The genes are TRBV5-1 and TRBJ2-1; the D gene is possibly TRBD1 (5 bases). The source material was PBMCs. The sequence came from a male donor in good health and CMV-seropositive. The CDR3 reads CASSLGGNSYNEQFF. The DNA of the CDR3 is TGCGCCAGCAGCTTGGGGGGCAATTCCTACAATGAGCAGTTCTTC.